These 17 T cell receptor beta chains were sequenced from one sample in a study of technical replicates of blood from several donors. TCRdb's copy holds only in-frame clones and misses some; the assay was immunoSEQ multiplex PCR. The table lists over 75,000 clones, 95% to 98% of them singletons, with under 0.3% in the top ten. Specimen: T cells isolated from PBMCs. These receptors were taken from a human donor in good health.

This clone was counted a few times. The J gene is TRBJ1-1, the V gene TRBV11-1; D gene uncertain. CDR1 and CDR2 (germline): SGHAT, FQDESV (reference sequence). Trimming removed 2 bases at V and 0 bases at J, with 4 bases between. The CDR3 loop spans 13 amino acids. CDR3 in amino acids: CASSLTLNTEAFF. As DNA, the CDR3 is TGTGCCAGCAGCTTAACTTTGAACACTGAAGCTTTCTTT.

The CDR3 protein is CASSLNSWRGNTGELFF. The CDR3, as DNA: TGTGCCAGCAGCTTAAATAGCTGGAGGGGGAACACCGGGGAGCTGTTTTTT. The chain uses TRBV7-3 and TRBJ2-2; weak D call: TRBD2 (6 bases). V lost 1 base and J lost 1, with 13 bases in between. Germline V lookup: CDR1 SGHTA, CDR2 FQGTGA. This CDR3 comprises 17 residues. Using reference TRBV7-3 and TRBJ2-2 for the parts outside the CDR3, the full variable domain is GAGVSQTPSNKVTEKGKYVELRCDPISGHTALYWYRQSLGQGPEFLIYFQGTGAADDSGLPNDRFFAVRPEGSVSTLKIQRTERGDSAVYLCASSLNSWRGNTGELFFGEGSRLTVL.

This chain uses TRBV30 with TRBJ2-6; perhaps TRBD2 as D (5 bases). The germline V and J ends were trimmed by 5 bases and 0 bases, with 11 bases remaining between them. The CDR3 has 15 amino acids. CDR1 and CDR2 from the germline V gene are GTSNPN and SVGIG (reference sequence). The CDR3: CAWLRRDSGANVLTF. The CDR3 DNA follows: TGTGCCTGGCTACGACGGGACTCTGGGGCCAACGTCCTGACTTTC.

This chain joins TRBV2 and TRBJ2-1, with TRBD2 identical over 13 bases. Germline V CDR1 and CDR2: SNHLY, FYNNEI. This CDR3 is built from 15 residues. With V trimmed by 3 bases and J by 6 bases, 2 bases remained unmatched. This CDR3 is CASSEGTSGTNEQFF. In DNA, the CDR3 is TGTGCCAGCAGTGAGGGGACTAGCGGGACCAATGAGCAGTTCTTC.

This sequence joins TRBV11-3 and TRBJ2-2, with 9 bases aligning to TRBD1. This CDR3 contains 15 residues. The V segment lost 5 bases and the J segment 7 bases; nucleotides outside the gene matches: 8. In germline, CDR1 is SGHNT, CDR2 YENEEA. The CDR3 DNA reads as TGTGCCAGCAGCACTACGGGACAGGGATACGGGGAGCTGTTTTTT. Its translation is CASSTTGQGYGELFF.

The chain has TRBV9 and TRBJ2-7; perhaps TRBD2 as D (6 bases). Deletions cut 4 bases from V and 3 bases from J, with 14 bases between. The CDR3 extends over 14 amino acids. Germline CDR1 and CDR2: SGDLS and YYNGEE. CDR3 residues: CASSRTGLIYEQYF. Written as DNA, the CDR3 is TGTGCCAGCAGCCGGACCGGACTAATCTACGAGCAGTACTTC.

The rearrangement links TRBV9 to TRBJ2-7, with a tentative D call TRBD2 (6 bases). The V and J ends lost 8 bases and 5 bases respectively, with 17 bases between them. The CDR3 has 13 residues. The germline V gene encodes CDR1 SGDLS and CDR2 YYNGEE. The CDR3 is CARGGGPGDEQYF. The DNA of the CDR3 is TGTGCCAGAGGTGGAGGGCCAGGCGACGAGCAGTACTTC. The variable domain in full, with the rest retrieved from reference TRBV9 and TRBJ2-7, is DSGVTQTPKHLITATGQRVTLRCSPRSGDLSVYWYQQSLDQGLQFLIQYYNGEERAKGNILERFSAQQFPDLHSELNLSSLELGDSALYFCARGGGPGDEQYFGPGTRLTVT.

The V gene is TRBV7-2, the J gene TRBJ1-5, with D unclear. CDR1 is SGHTA and CDR2 is FQGNSA in the germline V gene. Trimming removed 0 bases at V and 3 bases at J, with 9 bases between. The CDR3 is 15 residues long. The CDR3 sequence is CASSLAQTVNQPQHF. The CDR3 region has the DNA TGTGCCAGCAGCTTAGCGCAAACAGTCAATCAGCCCCAGCATTTT.

The V and J genes are TRBV4-3 and TRBJ2-5, with 10 bases that match TRBD2. The germline V gene encodes CDR1 LGHNA and CDR2 YSLEER. V shed 1 base and J 1 base; nucleotides not matched to a gene: 9. The CDR3 covers 18 residues. For the CDR3, the DNA is TGCGCCAGCAGCCAAGGCCTACTAGCGGGGATAACCCAAGAGACCCAGTACTTC. Amino acids: CASSQGLLAGITQETQYF.

The chain joins TRBV23-1 to TRBJ2-7; 14 positions agree with TRBD2. TRBV23-1 is reported as an ORF; its role is uncertain. With V trimmed by 4 bases and J by 7 bases, 9 bases remained unmatched. The length of the CDR3 is 16 residues. This chain's CDR3 is CASSRLAGGPNWEQYF. The CDR3, as DNA: TGCGCCAGCAGTCGACTAGCGGGAGGGCCTAATTGGGAGCAGTACTTC.

The chain links TRBV15 to TRBJ1-4; D unclear. The ends were cut back, 1 base at V and 7 bases at J, with 10 bases in the middle. This CDR3 is built from 14 residues. Germline V gene sequence: CDR1 LNHNV, CDR2 YYDKDF (reference sequence). CDR3 residues: CATSRVSEGEKLFF. The CDR3 DNA reads as TGTGCCACCAGCAGAGTCAGTGAGGGTGAAAAACTGTTTTTT.

The V gene is TRBV5-6, the J gene TRBJ1-1; no clear D. Germline-derived CDR1 and CDR2 are SGHDT and YYEEEE. The ends were cut back, 4 bases at V and 4 bases at J, with 8 bases in the middle. The CDR3 length is 12 residues. The CDR3 loop reads CASSRRFTEAFF. CDR3 nucleotides: TGTGCCAGCAGCCGCCGGTTCACTGAAGCTTTCTTT. Combining the CDR3 with reference TRBV5-6 and TRBJ1-1 gives the whole variable domain DAGVTQSPTHLIKTRGQQVTLRCSPKSGHDTVSWYQQALGQGPQFIFQYYEEEERQRGNFPDRFSGHQFPNYSSELNVNALLLGDSALYLCASSRRFTEAFFGQGTRLTVV.

The chain employs TRBV6-6 and TRBJ1-1; no reliable D call. The CDR3 has 14 amino acids. Germline lookup yields CDR1 MNHNY and CDR2 SVGAGI (reference sequence). V dropped 2 bases and J dropped 3 bases, with 10 bases sitting between them. CDR3 sequence: CASSYMGRHTEAFF. The CDR3 DNA follows: TGTGCCAGCAGTTACATGGGGAGGCACACTGAAGCTTTCTTT.

This clone was seen just once. The CDR3 DNA is TGTGCCAGCAGCGCGGGGGGACTAGCGGACCTTACAGATACGCAGTATTTT. This sequence encodes CASSAGGLADLTDTQYF. The V and J genes are TRBV9 and TRBJ2-3, with TRBD2 matching 11 bases. Germline values: CDR1 SGDLS, CDR2 YYNGEE. The CDR3 runs to 17 residues. J was trimmed by 3 bases and V by 3 bases; bases with no gene match: 9.

This clone came up once. This rearrangement joins TRBV28 to TRBJ2-7, with TRBD1 matching over 8 bases. The germline V gene has CDR1 MDHEN and CDR2 SYDVKM. The V segment lost 4 bases and the J segment 2 bases; nucleotides outside the gene matches: 1. The CDR3 is 13 residues long. The CDR3 DNA reads as TGTGCCAGCAGTTCGACAGGGGCCTACGAGCAGTACTTC. Translation gives CASSSTGAYEQYF.

The V call is TRBV21-1, the J call TRBJ1-4; the D call in the table, TRBD1, was not verified against the DNA. TRBV21-1 has pseudogene status. The CDR3 length is 14 residues. CDR3 in amino acids: CASSPQGNYEKLFF. The CDR3 DNA follows: TGTGCCAGCAGTCCTCAGGGAAACTATGAAAAACTGTTTTTT.

This clone showed up just once. The V gene is TRBV7-9, the J gene TRBJ2-5, with a possible D match to TRBD2 (6 bases). The CDR3 has 14 amino acids. Trimming pared 2 bases from V and 5 bases from J, leaving 12 bases between. Looked up from germline, CDR1 is SEHNR and CDR2 is FQNEAQ (reference sequence). CDR3 nucleotide sequence: TGTGCCAGCAGCTTATTCGGGAGTGGGGAGACCCAGTACTTC. Translation gives CASSLFGSGETQYF. Drawing the rest from reference TRBV7-9 and TRBJ2-5, the complete variable domain is DTGVSQNPRHKITKRGQNVTFRCDPISEHNRLYWYRQTLGQGPEFLTYFQNEAQLEKSRLLSDRFSAERPKGSFSTLEIQRTEQGDSAMYLCASSLFGSGETQYFGPGTRLLVL.